The clone carrying this TCR beta chain has more than one count but fewer than ten. Germline CDR1 reads LNHDA; CDR2 reads SQIVND (reference sequence). The CDR3 is made up of 15 amino acids. Trimming took 7 bases from V and 2 from J, leaving 15 bases between them. This entry comes from a study of technical replicates of blood from several donors. The method was immunoSEQ multiplex PCR; TCRdb's version includes in-frame clones alone and lacks a portion of them. The sample contains about 76,000 clones, around 94% of which appear only once. This rearrangement joins TRBV19 to TRBJ1-5, with D unresolved. The sample taken for sequencing was T cells isolated from PBMCs. This TCR derives from a human donor in good health. CDR3 in amino acids: CASMLDNGGNQPQHF. The CDR3 DNA follows: TGTGCCAGTATGTTGGATAACGGGGGCAATCAGCCCCAGCATTTT.